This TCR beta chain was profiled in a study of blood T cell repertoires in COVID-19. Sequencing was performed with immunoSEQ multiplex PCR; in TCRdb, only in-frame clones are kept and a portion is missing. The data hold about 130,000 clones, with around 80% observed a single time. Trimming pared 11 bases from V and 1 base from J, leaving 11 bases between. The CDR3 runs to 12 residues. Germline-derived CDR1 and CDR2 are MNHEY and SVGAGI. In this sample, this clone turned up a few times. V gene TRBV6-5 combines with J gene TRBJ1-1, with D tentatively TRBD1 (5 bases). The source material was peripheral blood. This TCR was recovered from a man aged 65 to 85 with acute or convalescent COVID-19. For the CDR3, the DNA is TGTGCCGGGGCGAGAGGGAACACTGAAGCTTTCTTT. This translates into CAGARGNTEAFF.